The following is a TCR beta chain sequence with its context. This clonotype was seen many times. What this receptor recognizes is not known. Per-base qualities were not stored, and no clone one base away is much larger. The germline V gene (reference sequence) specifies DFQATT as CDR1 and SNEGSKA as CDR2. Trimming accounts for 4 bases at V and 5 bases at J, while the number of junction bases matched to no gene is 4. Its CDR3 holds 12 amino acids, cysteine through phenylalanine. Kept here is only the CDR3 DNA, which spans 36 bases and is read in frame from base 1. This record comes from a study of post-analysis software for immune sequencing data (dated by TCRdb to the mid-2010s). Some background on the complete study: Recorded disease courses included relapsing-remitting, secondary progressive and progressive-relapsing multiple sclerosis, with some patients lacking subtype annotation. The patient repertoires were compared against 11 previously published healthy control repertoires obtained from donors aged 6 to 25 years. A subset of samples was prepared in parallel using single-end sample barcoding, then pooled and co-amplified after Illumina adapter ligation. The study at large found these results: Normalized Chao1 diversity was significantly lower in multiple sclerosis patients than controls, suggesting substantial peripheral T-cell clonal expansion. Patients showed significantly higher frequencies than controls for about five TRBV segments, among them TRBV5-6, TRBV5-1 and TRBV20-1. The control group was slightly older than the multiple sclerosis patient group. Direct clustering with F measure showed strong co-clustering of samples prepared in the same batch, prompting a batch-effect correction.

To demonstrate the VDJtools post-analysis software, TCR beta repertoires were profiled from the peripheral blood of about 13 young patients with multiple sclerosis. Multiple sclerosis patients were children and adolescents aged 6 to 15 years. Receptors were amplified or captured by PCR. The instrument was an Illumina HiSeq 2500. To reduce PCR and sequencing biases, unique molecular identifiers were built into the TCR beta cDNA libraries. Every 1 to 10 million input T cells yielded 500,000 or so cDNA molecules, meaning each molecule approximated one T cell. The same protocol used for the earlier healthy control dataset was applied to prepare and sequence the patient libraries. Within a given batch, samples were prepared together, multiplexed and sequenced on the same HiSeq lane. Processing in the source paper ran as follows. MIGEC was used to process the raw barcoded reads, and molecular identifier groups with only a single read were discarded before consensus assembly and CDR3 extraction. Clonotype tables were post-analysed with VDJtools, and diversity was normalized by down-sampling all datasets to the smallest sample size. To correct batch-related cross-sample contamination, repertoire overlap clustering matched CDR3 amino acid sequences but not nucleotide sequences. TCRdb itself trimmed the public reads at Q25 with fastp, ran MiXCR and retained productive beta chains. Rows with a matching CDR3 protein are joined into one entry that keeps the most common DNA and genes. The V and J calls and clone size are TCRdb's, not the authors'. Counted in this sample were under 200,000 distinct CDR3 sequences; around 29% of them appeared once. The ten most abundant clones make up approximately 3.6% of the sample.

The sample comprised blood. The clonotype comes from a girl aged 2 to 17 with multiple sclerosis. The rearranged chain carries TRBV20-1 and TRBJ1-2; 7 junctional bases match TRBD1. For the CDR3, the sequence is CSATGGNYGYTF. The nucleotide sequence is TGCAGTGCTACAGGGGGGAATTATGGCTACACCTTC.